Detailed here is one TCR beta chain. Its antigen is undetermined. Repertoires were generated with immunoSEQ multiplex PCR, while TCRdb's copy carries only in-frame clones and drops some. The profile shows about 210,000 clones, roughly 94% of them singletons. Per germline, CDR1 SGHVS and CDR2 FQNEAQ. V lost 1 base, J lost 2 bases, and 5 bases stayed unmatched. The CDR3 has 15 amino acids. The record originates from a study of T cell responses to AZD1222 COVID-19 vaccine. Regarding the study as a whole: There were mostly white British donors and more females than males, and clonal diversity was possibly underestimated.

This chain uses TRBV7-8 with TRBJ2-7; TRBD1 matches 7 bases. The clonotype comes from an adult who received the MenACWY meningococcal vaccine as a control. Material: peripheral blood, obtained 28 days after the second dose of the MenACWY control vaccine. CDR3 nucleotides: TGTGCCAGCAGCTTAGGGTTGGGGACAGCCTACGAGCAGTACTTC. It codes for CASSLGLGTAYEQYF. Using reference TRBV7-8 and TRBJ2-7 for the parts outside the CDR3, the full variable domain is GAGVSQSPRYKVAKRGQDVALRCDPISGHVSLFWYQQALGQGPEFLTYFQNEAQLDKSGLPSDRFFAERPEGSVSTLKIQRTQQEDSAVYLCASSLGLGTAYEQYFGPGTRLTVT.